The subject of this entry is one T cell receptor (beta chain). The antigen is undetermined. There are 14 residues in the CDR3. The V end lost 8 bases, the J end lost 2 bases, and 16 bases lay between the germline ends. The germline V gene encodes CDR1 MNHNS and CDR2 SASEGT. The data derive from a study of cytomegalovirus exposure and HLA in healthy donors. Study summary: In a later analysis, the roughly 120 validation repertoires were reported to have used the same platform as the 600 to 800 first-cohort repertoires. The study's findings and limits: Through in vitro validation, three CMV-associated chains were shown to be specific for CMV antigens. While the bulk of TCR sequences proved rare, some public TCRs turned up in many donors. There were around 160 TCR beta chains listed as cytomegalovirus-associated.

The method was immunoSEQ multiplex PCR; TCRdb's version includes in-frame clones alone and lacks a portion of them. The table lists about 82,000 clones, 93% of them singletons, with 0.65% to 0.7% in the top ten. This TCR came from a man between 18 and 35 years old in good health and CMV-seronegative. V usage is TRBV6-1 and J usage is TRBJ2-7; D is perhaps TRBD2 (6 bases). The sample comprised PBMCs. CDR3 protein: CASGWAGTPYEQYF. Written as DNA, the CDR3 is TGTGCCAGCGGATGGGCGGGGACCCCCTACGAGCAGTACTTC.